A single T cell receptor beta chain is shown here with its context. In its sample, this clonotype was seen a few times. The target of this receptor is not known. There are no base qualities to consult, and no much larger clone falls within one base. Taken with the paper, the label for treatment or condition translates to: live attenuated yellow fever vaccine strain. At each blood-draw timepoint, two biological replicates of bulk PBMCs were obtained. PBMCs were isolated from peripheral blood using a standard Ficoll-Paque protocol. TriZol was used to extract RNA from bulk PBMCs, CD4 and CD8 fractions, and dextramer-positive and dextramer-negative fractions. At the junction V is shortened by 4 bases and J by 5 bases, with 10 bases in between. From cysteine to phenylalanine, the CDR3 is 12 amino acids long. Left in the record is the CDR3 DNA by itself, 36 bases read in frame from the first base. From a lookup of the germline V gene, CDR1 and CDR2 are SGHRS and YFSETQ.

This sample was included in a study of T cells after yellow fever vaccination (dated by TCRdb to about 2019). Looking at the study overall: Libraries from fractions with low cell numbers were prepared with the SMART-Seq v4 Ultra Low Input RNA kit. Blood was drawn at multiple timepoints before and after primary and secondary immunization, with bulk PBMC replicates and cell subsets isolated. Two healthy male donors made up the cohort, one aged 18 to 30 years and the other aged 30 to 40 years. Bulk TCR alpha and beta repertoires were sequenced longitudinally to track T-cell clones before and after primary and booster YFV17D yellow fever vaccination.

TCR cDNA was made using 5'RACE template switching, a step that added a universal primer site and unique molecular identifiers. cDNA synthesis was primed from both the TCR alpha and TCR beta constant segments. Library amplification used two PCR steps, and the second PCR step added sample barcodes and sequencing adapters. Sequencing of libraries was done on Illumina HiSeq 2500 (2x100 bp) or NovaSeq (2x150 bp). Per the source publication's procedure: Demultiplexing of reads and collapsing into UMI consensus sequences were performed with MIGEC, and V(D)J alignment was carried out with MiXCR. Clonotypes responding to the vaccine were identified with edgeR on replicate PBMC samples, with the criteria of FDR below 0.01 and a log2 fold change above 5 up to day 15. Each bulk clonotype was labeled CD4 or CD8 based on which sequenced repertoire, CD4 or CD8, contained the clonotype at higher abundance. Through fastp at Q25 and MiXCR, TCRdb rebuilt clones from the public reads, retaining in-frame beta chains. Under each unique CDR3 protein, matching rows form one entry showing the most common genes and DNA. TCRdb, not the original authors, processed these V and J calls. The sample includes roughly 500,000 distinct CDR3 sequences, with under 25% observed a single time. More than 13% of the sample rests with the top ten.

On the study overall, not on this receptor specifically: A small fraction of clonotypes showed up in both the CD4 and CD8 compartments, probably as a result of convergent recombination. After the booster, most clones that had expanded after primary vaccination were detected again (roughly 96% of CD4 and around nine tenths of CD8), suggesting broad maintenance of memory. Because the study included only two donors, the extent to which the findings can be generalized is limited. Computational filtering was required because FACS-sorted repertoires could contain abundant contaminating clonotypes from the bulk population. Compared with the primary T-cell response, the secondary T-cell response was weaker but faster, peaking on day 5 rather than day 15.

The chain is assembled from TRBV5-1 and TRBJ2-7, with a weak D call of TRBD1 (6 bases match). The TCR sequence derives from a man aged 30 to 45 who received the YFV17D yellow fever vaccine. The sequencing used PBMCs, collected 15 days after the yellow fever booster vaccination. CDR3 protein: CASSVNRDEQYF. The DNA sequence is as follows: TGCGCCAGCAGCGTGAACAGGGACGAGCAGTACTTC.